The 20 T cell receptor beta chains given below trace back to one sample, sequenced in a study of cytomegalovirus exposure and HLA in healthy donors. Measured with immunoSEQ multiplex PCR; TCRdb has only the in-frame clones, and not every one. The table lists 100,000 to 150,000 clones, 94% of them singletons. Sequenced: PBMCs. These receptors all come from a woman aged 18-29 years in good health and CMV-seronegative.

This chain links TRBV7-9 with TRBJ2-1, with 8 nucleotides matching TRBD1. Per germline, CDR1 SEHNR and CDR2 FQNEAQ (reference sequence). Trimming cost V 3 bases and J 15 bases; bases outside gene matches: 10. CDR3 length equals 13 residues. The CDR3 region is CASSFQGAGSLFF. The CDR3 DNA is TGTGCCAGCAGCTTCCAGGGGGCCGGTAGTCTGTTCTTC.

The V call is TRBV30, the J call TRBJ2-7; 10 bases fit TRBD1. V was pared by 0 bases and J by 0 bases, with 2 bases of the junction left unmatched. Germline assignment: CDR1 GTSNPN and CDR2 SVGIG (reference sequence). The CDR3 totals 15 residues. CDR3 residues: CAWSVGTGASYEQYF. For the CDR3, the DNA is TGTGCCTGGAGTGTCGGGACAGGGGCCTCCTACGAGCAGTACTTC.

The genes are TRBV6-6 and TRBJ2-2; D not certain. There are 14 residues in the CDR3. Germline values: CDR1 MNHNY, CDR2 SVGAGI (reference sequence). V lost 4 bases to trimming and J lost 5 bases, with 11 bases between them. CDR3 loop: CASSSAGRTGELFF. In nucleotides, the CDR3 is TGTGCCAGCAGTTCCGCTGGCAGGACCGGGGAGCTGTTTTTT.

J is TRBJ2-5 and V is TRBV28; TRBD2 matches at 7 bases. The V segment lost 3 bases and the J segment 1 base; nucleotides outside the gene matches: 8. The CDR3 is 16 amino acids. CDR1 and CDR2 from the germline V gene are MDHEN and SYDVKM. CDR3 residues: CASSFPRGRVQETQYF. Written as DNA, the CDR3 is TGTGCCAGCAGTTTCCCCCGGGGGAGGGTCCAAGAGACCCAGTACTTC.

The V call is TRBV2, the J call TRBJ2-7; D remains unclear. Trimming stripped 7 bases from V and 5 bases from J, with 15 bases between. The CDR3 covers 13 residues. The germline V gene encodes CDR1 SNHLY and CDR2 FYNNEI. CDR3 DNA: TGTGCCAGCAACGCAGAATTGAAAAACGAGCAGTACTTC. Translated: CASNAELKNEQYF. The whole variable domain, remainder taken from reference TRBV2 and TRBJ2-7, is EPEVTQTPSHQVTQMGQEVILRCVPISNHLYFYWYRQILGQKVEFLVSFYNNEISEKSEIFDDQFSVERPDGSNFTLKIRSTKLEDSAMYFCASNAELKNEQYFGPGTRLTVT.

This chain uses TRBV7-9 with TRBJ1-1, with unresolved D. Trimming removed 7 bases from V and 5 bases from J, with 14 bases in between. CDR1 and CDR2 (germline): SEHNR, FQNEAQ (reference sequence). The CDR3 has 13 amino acids. The CDR3 DNA sequence: TGTGCCAGCACCCCACAGCCGCTGACTGAAGCTTTCTTT. Protein product: CASTPQPLTEAFF. The complete variable domain, with remaining parts taken from reference TRBV7-9 and TRBJ1-1, reads DTGVSQNPRHKITKRGQNVTFRCDPISEHNRLYWYRQTLGQGPEFLTYFQNEAQLEKSRLLSDRFSAERPKGSFSTLEIQRTEQGDSAMYLCASTPQPLTEAFFGQGTRLTVV.

The chain combines TRBV19 with TRBJ1-5, with 7 positions matching TRBD1. In germline, CDR1 is LNHDA, CDR2 SQIVND (reference sequence). With 2 bases clipped from V and 4 bases from J, the junction kept 5 bases outside the gene matches. This CDR3 has 15 residues. CDR3 in DNA: TGTGCCAGTAGTATAATGGGGGACAGTAATCAGCCCCAGCATTTT. Encoded protein: CASSIMGDSNQPQHF.

The chain couples TRBV4-1 to TRBJ2-7, with D tentatively TRBD2 (6 bases). Germline CDR1 is MGHRA and CDR2 is YSYEKL. CDR3 size: 14 residues. Trimming pared 3 bases from V and 6 bases from J, leaving 15 bases between. CDR3 in amino acids: CASSQGLLSREQYF. The CDR3 DNA reads as TGCGCCAGCAGCCAGGGACTCTTAAGCCGCGAGCAGTACTTC.

The V and J genes are TRBV5-6 and TRBJ2-1; 15 bases align to TRBD2. Per germline, CDR1 SGHDT and CDR2 YYEEEE. The J segment lost 8 bases and the V segment lost 1 base, leaving 7 bases of the junction unmatched. The CDR3 contains 17 residues. The DNA for the CDR3 is TGTGCCAGCAGCTTGTGGGGGACTAGCGGGGGGTTCGATGAGCAGTTCTTC. Amino acid sequence: CASSLWGTSGGFDEQFF.

This chain joins TRBV4-1 and TRBJ1-2; D is undetermined. Germline V lookup: CDR1 MGHRA, CDR2 YSYEKL. Trimming removed 1 base from V and 4 bases from J, with 13 bases in between. CDR3 size: 15 residues. CDR3 loop: CASSQASGPAYGYTF. CDR3 in DNA: TGCGCCAGCAGCCAAGCCTCTGGGCCAGCCTATGGCTACACCTTC.

V usage is TRBV7-3 and J usage is TRBJ2-1, with 9 bases fitting TRBD1. This CDR3 is 12 amino acids long. CDR1 and CDR2 (germline): SGHTA, FQGTGA. V gave up 5 bases and J gave up 13 bases; unmatched junction bases: 6. CDR3 in DNA: TGTGCCAGCAGCCCCAGACAGGGGGTACAGTTCTTC. It is translated as CASSPRQGVQFF.

The rearrangement joins TRBV30 to TRBJ2-3, with 11 bases fitting TRBD2. The germline gives CDR1 GTSNPN, CDR2 SVGIG (reference sequence). This CDR3 contains 15 residues. V trimming: 0 bases; J trimming: 5 bases; junction bases outside the gene matches: 4. The CDR3 protein is CAWSVRLAGKDTQYF. As DNA, the CDR3 is TGTGCCTGGAGTGTACGACTAGCGGGAAAAGATACGCAGTATTTT.

The rearrangement joins TRBV6-5 to TRBJ1-4, with 8 bases that match TRBD1. The CDR3 consists of 14 residues. Germline assignment: CDR1 MNHEY and CDR2 SVGAGI. The V and J ends lost 5 bases and 7 bases, in that order; junction bases with no gene match: 6. The CDR3 sequence: CASSARTGSEKLFF. For the CDR3, the DNA is TGTGCCAGCAGTGCCCGGACAGGGAGTGAAAAACTGTTTTTT.

This clone was detected once. The V gene is TRBV5-4, the J gene TRBJ2-2, with TRBD2 matching over 15 bases. The CDR3 runs 18 residues. Per the germline V gene, CDR1 is SGHNT and CDR2 is YYREEE (reference sequence). The V and J ends lost 4 bases and 0 bases, in that order; junction bases with no gene match: 4. In DNA form, the CDR3 reads TGTGCCAGCAGCGGACTAGCGGGGGGGACGACGAACACCGGGGAGCTGTTTTTT. Amino acid sequence: CASSGLAGGTTNTGELFF.

J is TRBJ2-2 and V is TRBV5-1; 7 bases align to TRBD2. V lost 1 base and J lost 1; bases outside the gene matches: 4. CDR3 size: 16 residues. From germline, CDR1 is SGHRS and CDR2 YFSETQ. This CDR3 is CASSLIASGNTGELFF. As DNA, the CDR3 is TGCGCCAGCAGCTTGATTGCTAGCGGGAACACCGGGGAGCTGTTTTTT.

The rearrangement links TRBV5-6 to TRBJ2-5, with 7 bases lining up with TRBD2. The length of the CDR3 is 14 residues. J gave up 5 bases and V 0 bases, and 4 bases lay outside the gene matches. Germline-derived CDR1 and CDR2 are SGHDT and YYEEEE. The CDR3 nucleotides read TGTGCCAGCAGCTTGGCCTTGGGGGGGGAGACCCAGTACTTC. Residues: CASSLALGGETQYF.

The gene calls are TRBV23-1 and TRBJ2-7; 8 positions agree with TRBD1. TRBV23-1 is sorted into the ORF group, with uncertain function. The CDR3 is made up of 18 amino acids. Losses at the gene ends were 2 bases for V and 2 bases for J; bases not matched to a gene: 14. The chain's CDR3 is CASSQIGVEGQGTYEQYF. The CDR3 coding sequence is TGCGCCAGCAGTCAAATTGGAGTTGAAGGACAGGGAACCTACGAGCAGTACTTC.

The chain uses TRBV30 and TRBJ1-3; TRBD1 matches 7 bases. The V gene end was trimmed by 4 bases and the J gene end by 3 bases; junction bases not matched to a gene: 6. Germline V gives CDR1 GTSNPN, CDR2 SVGIG (reference sequence). The CDR3 is 14 residues long. CDR3 in amino acids: CAWTTGVDGNTIYF. The CDR3 DNA follows: TGTGCCTGGACCACAGGGGTTGATGGAAACACCATATATTTT.

This chain connects TRBV9 to TRBJ1-5; unclear D gene. Looked up from germline, CDR1 is SGDLS and CDR2 is YYNGEE. This CDR3 contains 14 residues. Deletions cut 3 bases from V and 0 bases from J, with 7 bases between. CDR3 protein: CASSAGHSNQPQHF. For the CDR3, the DNA is TGTGCCAGCAGCGCGGGTCATAGCAATCAGCCCCAGCATTTT.

This clone was observed a handful of times. The chain links TRBV2 to TRBJ1-2; TRBD1 matches 8 bases. CDR3 length equals 13 residues. The V gene end was trimmed by 3 bases and the J gene end by 4 bases; junction bases not matched to a gene: 1. Germline values: CDR1 SNHLY, CDR2 FYNNEI. CDR3 sequence (DNA): TGTGCCAGCAGTGATCAGGGGGCCTATGGCTACACCTTC. This encodes CASSDQGAYGYTF.